This record concerns one TCR beta chain sequence. The sample comes from a study of CD8 T cells in Susac syndrome. Germline V gene sequence: CDR1 GTSNPN, CDR2 SVGIG (reference sequence). The CDR3 has 13 residues. V shed 4 bases, J shed 8 bases, and the junction held 10 bases outside the gene matches. Random hexamers primed reverse transcription of about 0.45 to 1 ug RNA. Multiplex PCR with immunoSEQ amplified the TCR beta CDR3 across 54 Vbeta and 13 Jbeta. TCRdb ran MiXCR on the immunoSEQ multiplex PCR reads and lists one entry per CDR3 protein. The sample contains fewer than 200,000 distinct CDR3 sequences, approximately 96% of which appear only once. Sequencing of TCR beta was performed on blood CD8+ and CD4+ T cells.

The chain combines TRBV30 with TRBJ1-1, with 7 positions matching TRBD1. Material for sequencing was CD8+ T cells from PBMCs. This receptor was taken from a human donor with multiple sclerosis. The CDR3 DNA reads TGTGCCTGGACCCTCTCGGGGACAGAGGAAGCTTTCTTT. Translated: CAWTLSGTEEAFF.